These 29 T cell receptor beta chains came from one sample sequenced in a study of blood T cell repertoires in COVID-19. Only in-frame clones appear in the TCRdb table, and some are missing; sequencing was by immunoSEQ multiplex PCR. The table shows hundreds of thousands of clones, with almost 90% occurring only once. The sample was PBMCs or T cells enriched from blood (not recorded which). The origin of the receptors is a woman aged 18-29 years with acute COVID-19.

This clone was detected only once. The V and J genes are TRBV5-6 and TRBJ2-7; no definite D call. Germline CDR1 reads SGHDT; CDR2 reads YYEEEE. V shed 5 bases and J shed 2 bases, with 11 bases lying between them. The CDR3 spans 13 residues. CDR3 sequence reads: CASSHPTAYEQYF. DNA for the CDR3: TGTGCCAGCAGTCACCCCACGGCCTACGAGCAGTACTTC.

This clone was recorded once. The chain's CDR3 is CASSLAENTEAFF. The CDR3 nucleotides are TGTGCCAGCAGCTTGGCAGAGAACACTGAAGCTTTCTTT. This chain uses TRBV5-4 with TRBJ1-1; D call uncertain. The CDR3 has 13 amino acids. The ends were cut back, 0 bases at V and 1 base at J, with 4 bases in the middle. Per the germline V gene, CDR1 is SGHNT and CDR2 is YYREEE (reference sequence).

The chain has TRBV2 and TRBJ2-7; 9 bases are shared with TRBD1. There are 15 residues in the CDR3. V shed 2 bases, J shed 0 bases, and the junction held 2 bases outside the gene matches. Germline V gene data show CDR1 as SNHLY and CDR2 as FYNNEI. CDR3: CASSERQGDSYEQYF. CDR3 coding DNA: TGTGCCAGCAGTGAACGACAGGGGGACTCCTACGAGCAGTACTTC. The whole variable domain, remainder taken from reference TRBV2 and TRBJ2-7, is EPEVTQTPSHQVTQMGQEVILRCVPISNHLYFYWYRQILGQKVEFLVSFYNNEISEKSEIFDDQFSVERPDGSNFTLKIRSTKLEDSAMYFCASSERQGDSYEQYFGPGTRLTVT.

The rearrangement joins TRBV5-8 to TRBJ1-1; 7 bases map to TRBD1. V dropped 4 bases and J dropped 1; count of bases not matched to a gene: 10. The germline CDR1 and CDR2 sequences are SGHTS and YDEGEE. This CDR3 has 16 residues. The CDR3 loop reads CASSNYRGGRNTEAFF. The CDR3 DNA is TGTGCCAGCAGCAACTACAGGGGTGGGAGGAACACTGAAGCTTTCTTT.

The J gene is TRBJ2-3, the V gene TRBV2; D is perhaps TRBD1 (6 bases). Trimming pared 2 bases from V and 2 bases from J, leaving 17 bases between. Germline V gene data show CDR1 as SNHLY and CDR2 as FYNNEI. The CDR3 is made up of 17 amino acids. This CDR3 is CASSERIGQRPTDTQYF. In DNA, the CDR3 is TGTGCCAGCAGTGAAAGGATTGGACAGCGGCCCACAGATACGCAGTATTTT.

This chain uses TRBV4-2 with TRBJ2-7; TRBD1 might be the D (5 bases). Germline values: CDR1 LGHNA, CDR2 YNFKEQ. The germline V and J ends were trimmed by 0 bases and 0 bases, with 12 bases remaining between them. There are 16 residues in the CDR3. The CDR3 reads CASSQDPGNPSYEQYF. The CDR3 nucleotides read TGTGCCAGCAGCCAAGATCCAGGGAATCCCTCCTACGAGCAGTACTTC.

This rearrangement joins TRBV11-2 to TRBJ2-7; 7 bases align to TRBD2. The CDR3 has 14 residues. Germline CDR1 reads SGHAT; CDR2 reads FQNNGV. V gave up 4 bases and J gave up 0 bases; unmatched junction bases: 3. The chain's CDR3 is CASSSGGSSYEQYF. Written as DNA, the CDR3 is TGTGCCAGCAGCTCCGGCGGGAGCTCCTACGAGCAGTACTTC.

The V call is TRBV6-5, the J call TRBJ2-1; 7 positions agree with TRBD1. The CDR3 length is 15 residues. CDR1 MNHEY and CDR2 SVGAGI come from the germline V gene. Trimming at V came to 6 bases and at J to 2 bases, leaving 7 bases not matched to a gene. The DNA for the CDR3 is TGTGCCAGCAGGCGAAATCAGGGGGCCTACAATGAGCAGTTCTTC. Its translation is CASRRNQGAYNEQFF.

This rearrangement joins TRBV28 to TRBJ2-7, with 8 bases lining up with TRBD1. The CDR3 totals 16 residues. The germline CDR1 and CDR2 sequences are MDHEN and SYDVKM. Trimming took 3 bases from V and 0 from J; bases not matched to a gene: 7. In DNA, the CDR3 is TGTGCCAGCAGTTTTCTCCCCGACAGGGGCTCCTACGAGCAGTACTTC. Amino acid sequence: CASSFLPDRGSYEQYF.

This sequence joins TRBV5-3 and TRBJ2-2, with 8 nucleotides matching TRBD2. TRBV5-3 counts as an open reading frame of uncertain function. This CDR3 spans 16 amino acids. J lost 8 bases, V lost 6 bases, and 15 bases had no gene match. CDR3 DNA: TGTGCCAGAACACGAACTAGCGGACCCCGCATAGGGGAGCTGTTTTTT. Amino acid sequence: CARTRTSGPRIGELFF.

This clone came up once. The chain uses TRBV6-5 and TRBJ2-3, with 12 nucleotides matching TRBD2. The germline gives CDR1 MNHEY, CDR2 SVGAGI. With 5 bases clipped from V and 6 bases from J, the junction kept 6 bases outside the gene matches. The length of the CDR3 is 15 residues. The CDR3 here is CASSTLAGGEDTQYF. CDR3 DNA sequence: TGTGCCAGCAGTACCCTAGCGGGGGGGGAGGATACGCAGTATTTT.

The rearrangement joins TRBV5-3 to TRBJ2-1; D unclear. TRBV5-3 is flagged as an ORF with uncertain function. Trimming took 1 base from V and 3 from J, leaving 8 bases between them. This CDR3 spans 14 amino acids. CDR3 loop: CARSLRRNYNEQFF. CDR3 bases: TGTGCCAGAAGCTTGAGGCGGAACTACAATGAGCAGTTCTTC.

The J gene is TRBJ1-5, the V gene TRBV27; 7 nucleotides agree with TRBD1. Germline V gene lookup returns CDR1 MNHEY and CDR2 SMNVEV (reference sequence). There are 14 residues in the CDR3. With 10 bases clipped from V and 0 bases from J, the junction kept 6 bases outside the gene matches. The CDR3 protein is CATRQGNSNQPQHF. In DNA form, the CDR3 reads TGTGCCACCAGACAGGGCAATAGCAATCAGCCCCAGCATTTT.

The sample holds a few counts of this clone. The rearrangement joins TRBV2 to TRBJ2-1; 7 bases line up with TRBD2. Losses at the gene ends were 7 bases for V and 9 bases for J; bases not matched to a gene: 9. Per germline, CDR1 SNHLY and CDR2 FYNNEI. The CDR3 totals 13 residues. As DNA, the CDR3 is TGTGCCAGCACTCCGGGAGGTATATTTGAGCAGTTCTTC. Translating it yields CASTPGGIFEQFF.

The gene calls are TRBV7-6 and TRBJ2-5, with D hard to call. The CDR3 is made up of 12 amino acids. Germline assignment: CDR1 SGHVS and CDR2 FNYEAQ. Trimming left V 2 bases short and J 4 bases short, with 5 bases between. CDR3 sequence: CASSLNRETQYF. The CDR3 DNA reads as TGTGCCAGCAGCTTAAATAGAGAGACCCAGTACTTC.

J is TRBJ1-2 and V is TRBV28; 8 bases line up with TRBD1. The CDR3 has 11 residues. V dropped 2 bases and J dropped 14; count of bases not matched to a gene: 4. The germline V gene encodes CDR1 MDHEN and CDR2 SYDVKM. The CDR3 DNA reads as TGTGCCAGCAGTTTAAGGGACAGGTCTACCTTC. Translation: CASSLRDRSTF.

V usage is TRBV6-1 and J usage is TRBJ1-5; maybe TRBD1 (5 bases). The CDR3 is 16 residues long. With 0 bases removed from V and 2 bases from J, the gap between germline ends came to 11 bases. Per the germline V gene, CDR1 is MNHNS and CDR2 is SASEGT. Written as DNA, the CDR3 is TGTGCCAGCAGTGAAGCGGTCAGGGTGGGCAATCAGCCCCAGCATTTT. This translates into CASSEAVRVGNQPQHF.

This clone turned up a few times. This chain links TRBV7-8 with TRBJ2-7; a weak D match, TRBD2 (5 bases). This CDR3 contains 13 residues. The germline V gene has CDR1 SGHVS and CDR2 FQNEAQ. Trimming cost V 6 bases and J 3 bases, with 12 bases left between them. CDR3 residues: CASRTIGSYEQYF. The CDR3 DNA follows: TGTGCCAGCAGGACGATTGGGAGCTACGAGCAGTACTTC.

The rearrangement uses TRBV28 and TRBJ2-4; unclear D gene. CDR3 length: 19 residues. In germline, CDR1 is MDHEN, CDR2 SYDVKM. V lost 2 bases, J lost 0 bases, and 20 bases lay in between. The CDR3 loop is CASSLTLDRPRLAKNIQYF. The CDR3 nucleotides are TGTGCCAGCAGTTTAACTCTAGACCGACCTAGGCTAGCCAAAAACATTCAGTACTTC.

V and J are TRBV19 and TRBJ2-7; D may be TRBD2 (6 bases). V lost 6 bases to trimming and J lost 6 bases, with 18 bases between them. CDR1 LNHDA and CDR2 SQIVND come from the germline V gene (reference sequence). CDR3 length: 14 amino acids. The chain's CDR3 is CASSRWEAPVEQYF. The CDR3 DNA is TGTGCCAGTAGCCGTTGGGAGGCCCCCGTCGAGCAGTACTTC.

The genes are TRBV24-1 and TRBJ2-1; weak D call: TRBD2 (6 bases). V was pared by 7 bases and J by 14 bases, with 17 bases between. Germline CDR1 KGHDR, CDR2 SFDVKD. CDR3 length: 12 residues. The CDR3 DNA is TGTGCCACCAGCGGATTGTCGGGGGAGAAGTTCTTC. Translating gives CATSGLSGEKFF.

This chain uses TRBV6-5 with TRBJ1-5, with 7 bases lining up with TRBD1. V gave up 5 bases and J gave up 3 bases; unmatched junction bases: 4. The germline V gene encodes CDR1 MNHEY and CDR2 SVGAGI. This CDR3 contains 14 residues. The DNA for the CDR3 is TGTGCCAGCAGTCGACAGGGCCCCAATCAGCCCCAGCATTTT. Amino acids: CASSRQGPNQPQHF.

The rearrangement uses TRBV28 and TRBJ2-4; 8 positions agree with TRBD2. The CDR3 sequence is 14 residues long. CDR1 MDHEN and CDR2 SYDVKM come from the germline V gene. V was clipped by 7 bases and J by 2 bases; unmatched bases: 4. The CDR3 coding sequence is TGTGCCAGCATCGGGGGGGTGACCAAAAACATTCAGTACTTC. Protein: CASIGGVTKNIQYF.

The CDR3 reads CASSKGARSYEQYF. The CDR3 coding sequence is TGTGCCAGCAGCAAAGGCGCTAGAAGCTACGAGCAGTACTTC. This chain connects TRBV7-9 to TRBJ2-7; no clear D gene. The germline V and J ends were trimmed by 5 bases and 3 bases, with 14 bases remaining between them. The length of the CDR3 is 14 residues. The germline CDR1 and CDR2 sequences are SEHNR and FQNEAQ (reference sequence).

CDR3 nucleotide sequence: TGTGCCAGCAGTGAAGCGGGGGGACAGCCCGCGACGGAAGCTTTCTTT. Protein: CASSEAGGQPATEAFF. The V and J genes are TRBV25-1 and TRBJ1-1; 7 nucleotides match TRBD1. This CDR3 region has 16 residues. Trimming removed 2 bases from V and 8 bases from J; junction bases left unmatched: 14. From germline, CDR1 is MGHDK and CDR2 SYGVNS.

The chain combines TRBV6-5 with TRBJ2-5, with TRBD1 identical over 11 bases. The germline gives CDR1 MNHEY, CDR2 SVGAGI. J gave up 5 bases and V 5 bases, and 4 bases lay outside the gene matches. The CDR3 totals 14 residues. CDR3 loop: CASSQDRGPETQYF. The DNA for the CDR3 is TGTGCCAGCAGTCAGGACAGGGGGCCGGAGACCCAGTACTTC.

This clone was seen once. The V and J genes are TRBV30 and TRBJ2-3; 9 nucleotides align to TRBD2. V was clipped by 1 base and J by 5 bases; unmatched bases: 10. Germline V gives CDR1 GTSNPN, CDR2 SVGIG (reference sequence). The CDR3 has 16 amino acids. CDR3 coding DNA: TGTGCCTGGAGTGGGGGACTAGCCTTAACGAGAGATACGCAGTATTTT. Translated: CAWSGGLALTRDTQYF.

The chain is built from TRBV7-2 and TRBJ2-7; TRBD1 aligns across 10 bases. V was clipped by 5 bases and J by 4 bases; unmatched bases: 8. CDR1 and CDR2 from the germline V gene are SGHTA and FQGNSA. The CDR3 is made up of 15 amino acids. This chain's CDR3 is CASSQGTGAFYEQYF. The CDR3 DNA sequence: TGTGCCAGCAGCCAAGGGACAGGGGCATTTTACGAGCAGTACTTC.

The V gene is TRBV2, the J gene TRBJ1-5; 9 positions agree with TRBD1. With V trimmed by 8 bases and J by 3 bases, 8 bases remained unmatched. This CDR3 spans 15 amino acids. CDR1 and CDR2 (germline): SNHLY, FYNNEI. CDR3 DNA sequence: TGTGCCAGCGGGGGACAGGGTGCCCTCAATCAGCCCCAGCATTTT. Amino acids: CASGGQGALNQPQHF.